This is a list of T cell receptor beta chains from one sample in a study of T cells expressing NK-cell markers. TCRdb reworked the 5' RACE reads into one entry per CDR3 protein, no DNA. The sample includes 200,000 to 300,000 distinct CDR3 sequences. Sequenced input: blood T cells: a sorted CD56 or NKG2C T cell subset, CD4+ or CD8+ T cells, or bulk PBMC T cells (not recorded which). The receptors were sampled from a woman aged 18-69 years in good health. CDR3s include the opening cysteine and the closing phenylalanine or tryptophan.

16 TRBJ2-3 TRBV7-2 CASSARTSGYTDTQYF
16 TRBJ2-1 TRBV9 CASSVQTGPTYNEQFF
16 TRBJ2-3 TRBV20-1 CSARVRGRTSTDTQYF
14 TRBJ1-2 TRBV3-1 CASSRNQGAGGYTF
17 TRBJ1-1 TRBV20-1 CSARDSSREAGGTEAFF
14 TRBJ1-2 TRBV12-3/TRBV12-4 CASSLHGNDYGYTF
14 TRBJ2-7 TRBV7-2 CASSPRQGSYEQYF
15 TRBJ1-1 TRBV6-2/TRBV6-3 CASSYSKAGLTEAFF
15 TRBJ1-5 TRBV6-1 CASVPGGRGGQPQHF
14 TRBJ1-2 TRBV7-3 CASSLSSANYGYTF
13 TRBJ2-7 TRBV7-2 CASSKSSTYEQYF
14 TRBJ1-1 TRBV29-1 CSVGFGTGNTEAFF
14 TRBJ2-7 TRBV7-2 CASRLAASSYEQYF
15 TRBJ1-1 TRBV18 CASSPSWAGNTEAFF
14 TRBJ2-3 TRBV7-6 CASSSTLGRRTQYF
13 TRBJ1-6 TRBV20-1 CSARIQGNSPLHF
14 TRBJ2-1 TRBV12-3/TRBV12-4 CASMSDRVVNEQFF
15 TRBJ2-1 TRBV2 CASSATSGGLGEQFF
15 TRBJ2-1 TRBV20-1 CSSSVARGGRNEQFF
13 TRBJ1-4 TRBV6-1 CASSPDSNEKLFF
16 TRBJ2-1 TRBV20-1 CSARDPAGGSYNEQFF
15 TRBJ2-2 TRBV6-2/TRBV6-3 CASRLGGPNTGELFF
14 TRBJ1-1 TRBV20-1 CSASGQKMNTEAFF
16 TRBJ1-6 TRBV30 CASFFGPRTDNSPLHF
16 TRBJ1-1 TRBV7-9 CASSLWGELGNTEAFF
15 TRBJ2-1 TRBV10-3 CATAGGHLNVYEQFF
12 TRBJ2-5 TRBV20-1 CSARVAGWAQYF
16 TRBJ1-3 TRBV4-1 CASSQVGGTGGNTIYF
14 TRBJ1-5 TRBV7-2 CASSEEYSNQPQHF
13 TRBJ1-6 TRBV5-4 CASSFPYNSPLHF
12 TRBJ2-1 TRBV3-1 CASSQDPLIRFF
16 TRBJ1-6 TRBV2 CASSPTPTGDNSPLHF
14 TRBJ2-1 TRBV19 CASSWSATYNEQFF
14 TRBJ1-1 TRBV12-3/TRBV12-4 CASSRVTRGKKAFF
15 TRBJ2-1 TRBV9 CASSVAGGAVNEQFF
14 TRBJ2-5 TRBV28 CASRGPNSLQTQYF
14 TRBJ2-7 TRBV5-4 CASSLLGVRYEQYF
14 TRBJ1-2 TRBV5-1 CASSLVAYGYGYTF
14 TRBJ1-5 TRBV27 CASSLQGPVQPQHF
16 TRBJ1-1 TRBV5-1 CASSLALASMNTEAFF
14 TRBJ2-3 TRBV7-7 CASSSGLYTDTQYF
16 TRBJ2-3 TRBV18 CASSPRGQKNTDTQYF
15 TRBJ2-1 TRBV9 CASSVAAGEYNEQFF
17 TRBJ2-6 TRBV12-3/TRBV12-4 CASRGTSGSSGANVLTF
15 TRBJ2-3 TRBV18 CASSPPPRVPDTQYF
14 TRBJ2-4 TRBV4-3 CASSQVGGRHIQYF
14 TRBJ1-6 TRBV25-1 CASSRDTYNSPLHF
16 TRBJ2-3 TRBV5-4 CASSFRLSGGTDTQYF
15 TRBJ2-5 TRBV5-1 CASSLVGNRGETQYF
13 TRBJ2-3 TRBV5-6 CASRETGADTQYF
13 TRBJ2-7 TRBV5-1 CASSGGQLHEQYF
15 TRBJ1-5 TRBV7-2 CASSLGANFNQPQHF
15 TRBJ1-1 TRBV2 CASSELRQGGTEAFF
14 TRBJ1-3 TRBV12-3/TRBV12-4 CASSFAGNGNTIYF
17 TRBJ2-7 TRBV25-1 CASNPTEGRGLVYEQYF
15 TRBJ1-5 TRBV6-1 CASSADRGGNQPQHF
14 TRBJ2-4 TRBV11-2 CASSPQDRGSIQYF